Presented here are 30 T cell receptor beta chains from one specimen sequenced in a study of blood T cells in healthy people across ages. Using a J-beta primer mix together with a sample-barcoded 5' primer, a second PCR was run for about 6 to 12 cycles. A single record per CDR3 protein comes from TCRdb applying MiXCR to the 5' RACE reads. The table includes 450,000 to 650,000 distinct CDR3 sequences, nearly 25% detected once. Another study also made use of these data, one on T cells of mothers and their children.

The material sequenced was blood. These receptors came from a boy aged 5-17 years in good health.

A few counts support this clonotype. The J gene is TRBJ1-4, the V gene TRBV7-9, with TRBD1 matching 10 bases. The CDR3 has 16 amino acids. In germline, CDR1 is SEHNR, CDR2 FQNEAQ (reference sequence). The V gene end was trimmed by 5 bases and the J gene end by 6 bases; junction bases not matched to a gene: 9. CDR3 DNA sequence: TGTGCCAGCAGCCCCAGACAGGGGGCTTCTCATGAAAAACTGTTTTTT. Its protein product is CASSPRQGASHEKLFF.

This clonotype has more than one count but fewer than ten. The chain links TRBV27 to TRBJ2-1; no clear D. The V gene's germline CDR1 is MNHEY and CDR2 SMNVEV (reference sequence). V lost 6 bases to trimming and J lost 5 bases, with 11 bases between them. The CDR3 is 13 amino acids. DNA for the CDR3: TGTGCCAGCAGGTGGTCGACAAACAATGAGCAGTTCTTC. Amino acid sequence: CASRWSTNNEQFF.

The CDR3 loop is CASSDVSVEQYF. As DNA, the CDR3 is TGTGCCAGCAGTGATGTGTCAGTCGAGCAGTACTTC. This rearrangement joins TRBV6-1 to TRBJ2-7; D is unresolved. V lost 3 bases and J 6 bases, leaving 9 bases between the germline ends. Germline lookup yields CDR1 MNHNS and CDR2 SASEGT. This CDR3 has 12 residues.

The chain joins TRBV19 to TRBJ1-6, with 8 bases matching TRBD1. The germline CDR1 and CDR2 sequences are LNHDA and SQIVND (reference sequence). The length of the CDR3 is 15 residues. V shed 3 bases, J shed 7 bases, and the junction held 5 bases outside the gene matches. CDR3 in DNA: TGTGCCAGTAGTATCCCAGGGGGCTGGAATTCACCCCTCCACTTT. It translates to CASSIPGGWNSPLHF. Variable domain in full (rest from reference TRBV19 and TRBJ1-6): DGGITQSPKYLFRKEGQNVTLSCEQNLNHDAMYWYRQDPGQGLRLIYYSQIVNDFQKGDIAEGYSVSREKKESFPLTVTSAQKNPTAFYLCASSIPGGWNSPLHFGNGTRLTVT.

This chain uses TRBV11-1 with TRBJ2-5, with D unresolved. The J call is doubtful: the DNA matches TRBJ2-1 better. In germline, CDR1 is SGHAT, CDR2 FQDESV (reference sequence). This CDR3 comprises 13 residues. CDR3: CASSHQVTNEQFF. The CDR3 nucleotides are TGTGCCAGCAGCCACCAGGTTACCAATGAGCAGTTCTTC.

This chain links TRBV28 with TRBJ1-1; weak D call: TRBD1 (5 bases). The CDR3 loop spans 14 amino acids. V was cut by 4 bases and J by 4 bases, with 13 bases left in between. Looked up from germline, CDR1 is MDHEN and CDR2 is SYDVKM. The CDR3 sequence is CASSYYGQGTEAFF. CDR3 bases: TGTGCCAGCAGTTACTACGGGCAGGGCACTGAAGCTTTCTTT.

This chain uses TRBV7-2 with TRBJ2-4, with 10 bases identical to TRBD1. V dropped 0 bases and J dropped 7; count of bases not matched to a gene: 3. The CDR3 sequence is 15 residues long. The germline V gene has CDR1 SGHTA and CDR2 FQGNSA. CDR3 protein: CASSLAPDRGNIQYF. Here the CDR3 DNA reads TGTGCCAGCAGCTTAGCCCCGGACAGGGGGAACATTCAGTACTTC.

The chain is built from TRBV7-9 and TRBJ2-5; TRBD2 aligns across 9 bases. The germline V gene encodes CDR1 SEHNR and CDR2 FQNEAQ (reference sequence). The CDR3 is 16 amino acids. The V segment lost 1 base and the J segment 5 bases; nucleotides outside the gene matches: 8. CDR3 in amino acids: CASSLELAGLHETQYF. CDR3 in DNA: TGTGCCAGCAGCTTAGAGCTAGCGGGACTCCATGAGACCCAGTACTTC. The whole variable domain, filled in from reference TRBV7-9 and TRBJ2-5, reads DTGVSQNPRHKITKRGQNVTFRCDPISEHNRLYWYRQTLGQGPEFLTYFQNEAQLEKSRLLSDRFSAERPKGSFSTLEIQRTEQGDSAMYLCASSLELAGLHETQYFGPGTRLLVL.

In this sample, this clonotype turned up a few times. V gene TRBV6-5 combines with J gene TRBJ2-7, with D possibly TRBD2 on 6 matching bases. CDR3 length: 15 amino acids. V lost 5 bases, J lost 1 base, and 15 bases lay in between. The germline V gene encodes CDR1 MNHEY and CDR2 SVGAGI. CDR3: CASSPPGLESYEQYF. Written as DNA, the CDR3 is TGTGCCAGCAGTCCCCCGGGACTTGAGTCCTACGAGCAGTACTTC.

This clonotype was seen only a few times. This chain uses TRBV4-3 with TRBJ2-1, with TRBD2 identical over 10 bases. Germline CDR1 and CDR2: LGHNA and YSLEER. This CDR3 has 18 amino acids. Trimming took 4 bases from V and 1 from J; bases not matched to a gene: 10. The CDR3 loop is CASSRTGAGGGSYNEQFF. DNA of the CDR3: TGCGCCAGCAGCCGGACAGGAGCGGGGGGGGGTTCCTACAATGAGCAGTTCTTC.

This chain joins TRBV5-1 and TRBJ2-5, with TRBD1 matching over 9 bases. TRBJ2-7 explains the end of the DNA better; the J call may be wrong. Germline loops: CDR1 SGHRS, CDR2 YFSETQ. The CDR3 totals 14 residues. The CDR3 region has the DNA TGCGCCAGCAGCTTACAGGGGGCCCCCTACGAGCAGTACTTC. Its translation: CASSLQGAPYEQYF.

The chain recombines TRBV5-1 with TRBJ2-1; 11 bases match TRBD2. The CDR3 loop spans 14 amino acids. The germline CDR1 and CDR2 sequences are SGHRS and YFSETQ. The trim removed 0 bases at V and 9 bases at J, leaving 2 bases unmatched. This CDR3 is CASSLGLAGTEQFF. The CDR3 coding sequence is TGCGCCAGCAGCTTGGGACTAGCGGGAACTGAGCAGTTCTTC.

This chain joins TRBV6-1 and TRBJ2-1; the D gene could be TRBD1 or TRBD2 (5 bases each). This CDR3 has 13 amino acids. Germline assignment: CDR1 MNHNS and CDR2 SASEGT. V was pared by 3 bases and J by 7 bases, with 10 bases between. DNA of the CDR3: TGTGCCAGCAGTGAGGGGGAAGCGAATGAGCAGTTCTTC. Protein product: CASSEGEANEQFF.

CDR3 amino acids: CASSQGALSSGSWNTQYF. The CDR3 DNA reads as TGTGCCAGCAGCCAAGGAGCCCTCTCTAGCGGGAGTTGGAATACGCAGTATTTT. The J gene is TRBJ2-3, the V gene TRBV4-2; 10 nucleotides agree with TRBD2. The CDR3 contains 18 residues. Germline lookup yields CDR1 LGHNA and CDR2 YNFKEQ. The ends lost 1 base at V and 7 bases at J; junction bases unmatched: 14.

The chain recombines TRBV9 with TRBJ2-2; D possibly corresponds to TRBD2 (6 bases). The CDR3 is 16 amino acids. Trimming removed 0 bases at V and 0 bases at J, with 9 bases between. In germline, CDR1 is SGDLS, CDR2 YYNGEE. In DNA, the CDR3 is TGTGCCAGCAGCGTAGAGGCGGGGTCGAACACCGGGGAGCTGTTTTTT. Its protein product is CASSVEAGSNTGELFF. Variable domain in full (rest from reference TRBV9 and TRBJ2-2): DSGVTQTPKHLITATGQRVTLRCSPRSGDLSVYWYQQSLDQGLQFLIQYYNGEERAKGNILERFSAQQFPDLHSELNLSSLELGDSALYFCASSVEAGSNTGELFFGEGSRLTVL.

In its sample, this clonotype was seen a few times. The genes are TRBV6-1 and TRBJ2-1; 13 bases agree with TRBD2. The germline V gene has CDR1 MNHNS and CDR2 SASEGT. Unmatched junction bases numbered 21, after V lost 8 bases and J lost 5 bases. The CDR3 is made up of 20 amino acids. CDR3 nucleotide sequence: TGTGCCAGCGGGGGGGTCACTAGCGGGAGGGCCGTTTTGGGAAACAATGAGCAGTTCTTC. Translated: CASGGVTSGRAVLGNNEQFF.

The chain is built from TRBV20-1 and TRBJ2-5; 7 positions agree with TRBD2. Germline V CDR1 and CDR2: DFQATT, SNEGSKA (reference sequence). CDR3 size: 15 residues. The V and J ends lost 1 base and 5 bases, in that order; junction bases with no gene match: 10. The CDR3 spells CSARARGRVGETQYF. Here the CDR3 DNA reads TGCAGTGCTAGAGCCCGGGGGAGGGTAGGCGAGACCCAGTACTTC.

This clonotype was counted only a few times. V is TRBV7-2 and J is TRBJ2-3; either TRBD1 or TRBD2 may fit D (5 bases each). In germline, CDR1 is SGHTA, CDR2 FQGNSA. This CDR3 is 15 amino acids long. Trimming pared 5 bases from V and 2 bases from J, leaving 14 bases between. CDR3 residues: CASSPPGPITDTQYF. CDR3 coding DNA: TGTGCCAGCAGCCCACCGGGACCGATCACAGATACGCAGTATTTT.

On this clonotype: No conserved phenylalanine or tryptophan ends this CDR3, so it is likely a read error. This chain links TRBV6-2 or TRBV6-3 with TRBJ2-5; D is unresolved. Trimming removed 2 bases from V and 2 bases from J, with 3 bases in between. Germline lookup yields CDR1 MNHEY and CDR2 SVGEGT. This CDR3 is 12 amino acids long. The CDR3 protein is CASSYLQETQYL. CDR3 DNA sequence: TGTGCCAGCAGTTACCTACAAGAGACCCAGTACCTC.

This sequence joins TRBV15 and TRBJ2-3; possible D gene TRBD1, 5 bases. Deletions cut 0 bases from V and 2 bases from J, with 27 bases between. The CDR3 loop spans 21 amino acids. Germline V CDR1 and CDR2: LNHNV, YYDKDF (reference sequence). The DNA for the CDR3 is TGTGCCACCAGCAGAGATCTGGCTAATAAGATACGGGCGACAGCCACAGATACGCAGTATTTT. Translating it yields CATSRDLANKIRATATDTQYF.

This clonotype was observed a handful of times. The chain employs TRBV6-1 and TRBJ1-4; TRBD1 might be the D (5 bases). In germline, CDR1 is MNHNS, CDR2 SASEGT. CDR3 size: 15 residues. Between the trimmed V and J ends, which lost 6 bases and 7 bases, there was a span of 18 bases. In DNA, the CDR3 is TGTGCCAGCAGCCTAAGTCAGGGAGGAGGTGAAAAACTGTTTTTT. Encoded protein: CASSLSQGGGEKLFF.

This chain connects TRBV7-3 to TRBJ2-1, with D perhaps TRBD1 (5 bases). The CDR3 is 14 amino acids. Trimming cost V 6 bases and J 4 bases, with 13 bases left between them. Germline V gene data show CDR1 as SGHTA and CDR2 as FQGTGA. The CDR3 region has the DNA TGTGCCAGCAGTCCAGGGCCGCCTTACAATGAGCAGTTCTTC. It codes for CASSPGPPYNEQFF.

The chain combines TRBV12-3 or TRBV12-4 with TRBJ2-7; D is possibly TRBD1 (6 bases). The length of the CDR3 is 15 residues. With 3 bases removed from V and 7 bases from J, the gap between germline ends came to 19 bases. Written as DNA, the CDR3 is TGTGCCAGCAGTTTTTATGCTGGTAGGGGGTATGAGCAGTACTTC. Residues: CASSFYAGRGYEQYF.

This clonotype showed up just a few times. V and J are TRBV29-1 and TRBJ1-2; D unresolved. The CDR3 has 12 amino acids. The V and J ends lost 4 bases and 0 bases respectively, with 6 bases between them. Germline V gene data show CDR1 as SQVTM and CDR2 as ANQGSEA. The CDR3 DNA follows: TGCAGCGTTGGAGAAGCTAACTATGGCTACACCTTC. Translation gives CSVGEANYGYTF.

This clonotype was observed at least ten times. The junction departs from germline at one end; a sequencing error may be responsible. V gene TRBV7-7 combines with J gene TRBJ2-5, with TRBD1 matching 9 bases. CDR3 length equals 15 residues. CDR1 SSHAT and CDR2 FNYEAQ come from the germline V gene (reference sequence). CDR3 coding DNA: TGTGCTAGCAGCCCCGGGACAGGGACCCAAGAGACCCAGTACTTC. Residues: CASSPGTGTQETQYF.

This clonotype was picked up a small number of times. The chain employs TRBV10-3 and TRBJ2-5; D unclear. This CDR3 contains 13 residues. Germline CDR1 is ENHRY and CDR2 is SYGVKD. V lost 0 bases to trimming and J lost 5 bases, with 7 bases between them. The DNA for the CDR3 is TGTGCCATCAGTGAGTCGAACGGGGAGACCCAGTACTTC. It is translated as CAISESNGETQYF.

This clonotype came up a few times. The chain combines TRBV2 with TRBJ2-1; D ambiguous. The tail of the sequence fits TRBJ2-5 better, so the J call may be wrong. Per the germline V gene, CDR1 is SNHLY and CDR2 is FYNNEI. The CDR3 has 12 residues. CDR3 bases: TGTGCCAGCAGTGAAAGTAGGGAGACCCAGTACTTC. Translation: CASSESRETQYF.

The table lists this clonotype with a few counts. This sequence joins TRBV27 and TRBJ2-7, with D uncertain. Trimming took off 0 bases at V and 2 bases at J, with 5 bases between the two ends. CDR3 length equals 13 residues. Germline loops: CDR1 MNHEY, CDR2 SMNVEV (reference sequence). In nucleotides, the CDR3 is TGTGCCAGCAGTTTATCGGCGACCTACGAGCAGTACTTC. This gives the protein CASSLSATYEQYF.

The genes are TRBV7-3 and TRBJ2-1; D might be TRBD2 (6 bases). V lost 5 bases to trimming and J lost 10 bases, with 12 bases between them. The CDR3 has 12 residues. Per germline, CDR1 SGHTA and CDR2 FQGTGA. CDR3 coding DNA: TGTGCCAGCAGCGCTCTAGCGCCCGAGCAGTTCTTC. Residues: CASSALAPEQFF.

The CDR3 loop reads CASSFRVNLNEQYF. The CDR3, as DNA: TGTGCCAGCAGTTTCAGGGTGAACCTGAACGAGCAGTACTTC. The chain recombines TRBV27 with TRBJ2-7, with D possibly TRBD1 on 5 matching bases. V shed 3 bases and J shed 5 bases, with 14 bases lying between them. The CDR3 contains 14 residues. Germline V gene data show CDR1 as MNHEY and CDR2 as SMNVEV (reference sequence).